What follows are 19 T cell receptor beta chains derived from one specimen sequenced in a study of cytomegalovirus exposure and HLA in healthy donors. Both 60 Vbeta primers and 13 Jbeta primers went into the PCR. Assay: immunoSEQ multiplex PCR; the TCRdb copy retains only in-frame clones and omits some. The sample holds about 130,000 clones, around 78% seen once. Sequencing was performed on PBMCs. All receptors derive from a man aged 50 or older in good health and CMV-seronegative.

The V gene is TRBV5-4, the J gene TRBJ1-1, with D possibly matching TRBD1 (5 bases). With 5 bases removed from V and 1 base from J, the gap between germline ends came to 12 bases. The CDR3 sequence is 14 residues long. The germline V gene has CDR1 SGHNT and CDR2 YYREEE (reference sequence). The CDR3 protein is CASSHPTENTEAFF. For the CDR3, the DNA is TGTGCCAGCAGTCACCCGACAGAGAACACTGAAGCTTTCTTT. The entire variable domain, with the rest obtained from reference TRBV5-4 and TRBJ1-1, is as follows: ETGVTQSPTHLIKTRGQQVTLRCSSQSGHNTVSWYQQALGQGPQFIFQYYREEENGRGNFPPRFSGLQFPNYSSELNVNALELDDSALYLCASSHPTENTEAFFGQGTRLTVV.

V is TRBV19 and J is TRBJ2-7; D possibly corresponds to TRBD1 (5 bases). The V end was cut by 1 base, the J end by 7 bases, with 5 bases between. The CDR3 totals 11 residues. The germline V gene has CDR1 LNHDA and CDR2 SQIVND (reference sequence). The CDR3 is CASSIGTEQYF. The CDR3 DNA follows: TGTGCCAGTAGTATAGGGACAGAGCAGTACTTC.

The chain joins TRBV20-1 to TRBJ2-7, with 7 bases matching TRBD1. Germline V gene sequence: CDR1 DFQATT, CDR2 SNEGSKA (reference sequence). The trim removed 5 bases at V and 6 bases at J, leaving 4 bases unmatched. CDR3 length equals 11 residues. The CDR3 is CSALQGSEQYF. Written as DNA, the CDR3 is TGCAGTGCTTTACAGGGGAGCGAGCAGTACTTC.

The chain joins TRBV6-4 to TRBJ2-2; 7 nucleotides agree with TRBD1. CDR3 size: 14 residues. The trim removed 7 bases at V and 1 base at J, leaving 3 bases unmatched. The V gene's germline CDR1 is MRHNA and CDR2 SNTAGT. The CDR3: CASTQGVNTGELFF. CDR3 sequence (DNA): TGTGCCAGCACCCAGGGGGTGAACACCGGGGAGCTGTTTTTT.

The V call is TRBV7-9, the J call TRBJ2-1; 8 bases agree with TRBD1. Looked up from germline, CDR1 is SEHNR and CDR2 is FQNEAQ (reference sequence). J was trimmed by 7 bases and V by 4 bases; bases with no gene match: 12. This CDR3 has 16 amino acids. The CDR3 reads CASSSNRDRPWNEQFF. The CDR3 coding sequence is TGTGCCAGCAGCTCAAATCGGGACAGGCCGTGGAATGAGCAGTTCTTC.

The CDR3, as DNA: TGTGCCAGCAGTGAAGAGGGGGGGAGTGGAAAACTGTTTTTT. Protein: CASSEEGGSGKLFF. V gene TRBV6-1 combines with J gene TRBJ1-4; tentatively, D is TRBD1 (6 bases). The germline CDR1 and CDR2 sequences are MNHNS and SASEGT. The germline V and J ends were trimmed by 1 base and 10 bases, with 13 bases remaining between them. The CDR3 loop spans 14 amino acids.

The J gene is TRBJ2-2, the V gene TRBV7-3; D is possibly TRBD2 (5 bases). There are 15 residues in the CDR3. Trimming removed 5 bases at V and 4 bases at J, with 14 bases between. Per the germline V gene, CDR1 is SGHTA and CDR2 is FQGTGA. CDR3 in DNA: TGTGCCAGCAGCCCCACCGGACTTTCCACCGGGGAGCTGTTTTTT. This translates into CASSPTGLSTGELFF.

The chain joins TRBV9 to TRBJ1-1; possible D gene TRBD1, 5 bases. CDR3 length: 17 residues. V was shortened by 4 bases and J by 4 bases, with 23 bases between the two germline ends. CDR1 and CDR2 from the germline V gene are SGDLS and YYNGEE. The CDR3 DNA reads TGTGCCAGCAGCCCCCGAGTAGGGACTGAAGGAGGCACTGAAGCTTTCTTT. Its protein is CASSPRVGTEGGTEAFF.

A few counts support this clone. CDR3 DNA sequence: TGCGCCAGCAGCTTGGGCAGGGGCCGGGTTTCACGGCAGTATACGCAGTATTTT. Protein: CASSLGRGRVSRQYTQYF. The chain combines TRBV5-1 with TRBJ2-3; possibly TRBD1 for D (6 bases). The V end lost 0 bases, the J end lost 7 bases, and 24 bases lay between the germline ends. Germline loops: CDR1 SGHRS, CDR2 YFSETQ. This CDR3 contains 18 residues.

The rearrangement uses TRBV9 and TRBJ2-7; possibly TRBD1 for D (5 bases). V was cut by 0 bases and J by 5 bases, with 6 bases left in between. The V gene's germline CDR1 is SGDLS and CDR2 YYNGEE. The CDR3 is made up of 12 amino acids. The CDR3 DNA reads as TGTGCCAGCAGCGTAGCAGGGAACGAGCAGTACTTC. This sequence encodes CASSVAGNEQYF.

This chain links TRBV7-6 with TRBJ2-5; 9 bases agree with TRBD1. Gene TRBJ2-7 matches the end of the DNA better, so the J call may be wrong. The germline gives CDR1 SGHVS, CDR2 FNYEAQ. The CDR3 contains 14 residues. CDR3 bases: TGTGCCAGCAGCTTAGGGGGACAGGGCGACGAGCAGTACTTC. This translates into CASSLGGQGDEQYF.

The V gene is TRBV30, the J gene TRBJ1-4; D ambiguous. CDR1 is GTSNPN, CDR2 SVGIG, per germline (reference sequence). Trimming removed 3 bases from V and 3 bases from J, with 2 bases in between. The CDR3 contains 11 residues. CDR3 in DNA: TGTGCCTGGAGCGCTAATGAAAAACTGTTTTTT. Residues: CAWSANEKLFF.

This chain links TRBV7-8 with TRBJ2-5; tentative D call: TRBD1 (5 bases). Germline V gene data show CDR1 as SGHVS and CDR2 as FQNEAQ. The CDR3 has 13 residues. Trimming took 5 bases from V and 3 from J, leaving 10 bases between them. CDR3 DNA sequence: TGTGCCAGCAGCCGTAGGGGCGAAGAGACCCAGTACTTC. This codes for CASSRRGEETQYF.

The chain uses TRBV6-1 and TRBJ1-6, with D possibly TRBD1 on 5 matching bases. The V and J ends lost 10 bases and 5 bases respectively, with 12 bases between them. From germline, CDR1 is MNHNS and CDR2 SASEGT. The CDR3 is made up of 13 amino acids. The CDR3 DNA follows: TGTGCCACAGGGAGGTACGATAATTCACCCCTCCACTTT. Encoded protein: CATGRYDNSPLHF.

V and J are TRBV5-4 and TRBJ2-1, with 8 bases aligning to TRBD1. This CDR3 is 18 amino acids long. With 4 bases clipped from V and 5 bases from J, the junction kept 17 bases outside the gene matches. The germline V gene has CDR1 SGHNT and CDR2 YYREEE (reference sequence). The CDR3 sequence is CASSPWGKQGGWDNEQFF. CDR3 DNA: TGTGCCAGCAGCCCTTGGGGCAAACAGGGGGGCTGGGACAATGAGCAGTTCTTC.

This chain connects TRBV28 to TRBJ1-5, with 7 bases identical to TRBD1. The V gene's germline CDR1 is MDHEN and CDR2 SYDVKM. The length of the CDR3 is 16 residues. The ends lost 5 bases at V and 2 bases at J; junction bases unmatched: 9. CDR3 loop: CASSLGQDGGNQPQHF. The DNA for the CDR3 is TGTGCCAGCAGTCTCGGACAGGACGGCGGCAATCAGCCCCAGCATTTT.

The chain joins TRBV5-1 to TRBJ1-1; D unresolved. The CDR3 contains 16 residues. Trimming removed 0 bases from V and 2 bases from J, with 14 bases in between. CDR1 and CDR2 (germline): SGHRS, YFSETQ. The CDR3, as DNA: TGCGCCAGCAGCTTGGTCAGTGGGCAGACAAACACTGAAGCTTTCTTT. Amino acids: CASSLVSGQTNTEAFF.

J is TRBJ1-6 and V is TRBV15; no definite D call. CDR1 is LNHNV and CDR2 is YYDKDF in the germline V gene (reference sequence). Between the trimmed V and J ends, which lost 1 base and 7 bases, there was a span of 5 bases. There are 13 residues in the CDR3. The CDR3 sequence: CATSRVTNSPLHF. The DNA for the CDR3 is TGTGCCACCAGCAGAGTAACAAATTCACCCCTCCACTTT.

The CDR3: CASRPGPMNTEAFF. The DNA for the CDR3 is TGTGCCAGTAGGCCAGGGCCCATGAACACTGAAGCTTTCTTT. The V and J genes are TRBV19 and TRBJ1-1, with D maybe TRBD1 (5 bases). V dropped 6 bases and J dropped 0 bases, with 11 bases sitting between them. CDR1 and CDR2 (germline): LNHDA, SQIVND (reference sequence). The CDR3 runs 14 residues.